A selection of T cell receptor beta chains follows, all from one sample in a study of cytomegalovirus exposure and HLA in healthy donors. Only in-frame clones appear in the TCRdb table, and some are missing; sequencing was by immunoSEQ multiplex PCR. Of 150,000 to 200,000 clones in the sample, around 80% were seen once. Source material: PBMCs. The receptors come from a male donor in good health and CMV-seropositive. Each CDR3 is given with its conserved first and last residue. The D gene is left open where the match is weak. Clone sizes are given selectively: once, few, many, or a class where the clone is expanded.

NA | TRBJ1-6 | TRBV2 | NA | TGTGCCAGCAATGCGGACATTCACTCACCCCTCCACTTT | CASNADIHSPLHF
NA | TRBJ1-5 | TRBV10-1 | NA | TGCGCCAGACGCGAGAAGCCCCAGCATTTT | CARREKPQHF
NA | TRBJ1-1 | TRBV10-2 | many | TGCGCCAGCAGTGAGAGGAGGGCAGCCATGATCATGAACACTGAAGCTTTCTTT | CASSERRAAMIMNTEAFF
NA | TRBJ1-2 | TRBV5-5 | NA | TGTGCCAGCAGCTATACGGGACTTCCCACAGAGGGCTACACCTTC | CASSYTGLPTEGYTF
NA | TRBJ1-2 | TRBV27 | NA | TGTGCCAGCAGTCCATCCACAGGGTATAACTATGGCTACACCTTC | CASSPSTGYNYGYTF
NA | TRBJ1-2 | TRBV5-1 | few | TGCGCCAGCAGCTTGGACACAGCTAACTATGGCTACACCTTC | CASSLDTANYGYTF
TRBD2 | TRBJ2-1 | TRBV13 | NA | TGTGCCAGCAGCAAACACACACTAGCGGGATATGGTGAGCAGTTCTTC | CASSKHTLAGYGEQFF
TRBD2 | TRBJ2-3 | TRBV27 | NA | TGTGCCAGCAGTTTATCCGCAGCGGGAGCGAGGGATACGCAGTATTTT | CASSLSAAGARDTQYF
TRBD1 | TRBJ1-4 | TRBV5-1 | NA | TGCGCCAGCAGCTTCGGGCAGGGGGCCGGACCACCGACTAATGAAAAACTGTTTTTT | CASSFGQGAGPPTNEKLFF
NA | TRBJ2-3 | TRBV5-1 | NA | TGCGCCAGCAGCCCGACATCACTCCCAGATACGCAGTATTTT | CASSPTSLPDTQYF
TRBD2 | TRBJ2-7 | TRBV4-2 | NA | TGTGCCAGCAGCCAAGAGGAGTCTAGCGGGAACTACGAGCAGTACTTC | CASSQEESSGNYEQYF
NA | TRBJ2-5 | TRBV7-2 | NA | TGTGCCAGCAGGGGAGGAAGGCTAGGGCAAGAGACCCAGTACTTC | CASRGGRLGQETQYF